These 27 T cell receptor beta chains were sequenced from one sample in a study of blood T cell repertoires in COVID-19. Some clones are missing from TCRdb's copy, which holds only in-frame ones; the method was immunoSEQ multiplex PCR. The sample has about 400,000 clones; approximately 86% are singletons. Sequencing was done on a sample of PBMCs or T cells enriched from blood (not recorded which). These receptors were obtained from a woman aged 40 to 55 with acute COVID-19.

The CDR3 nucleotides read TGTGCCAGCAGCTTCGAGTGGGGGACAGGAAGTTGGAAGCAGTACTTC. Residues: CASSFEWGTGSWKQYF. V usage is TRBV7-9 and J usage is TRBJ2-7; 8 positions match TRBD1. Germline trimming cut 3 bases from V and 8 bases from J; bases unmatched to any gene: 15. The CDR3 runs 16 residues. Germline CDR1 and CDR2: SEHNR and FQNEAQ (reference sequence).

The J gene is TRBJ2-1, the V gene TRBV2; 8 nucleotides line up with TRBD2. J was trimmed by 7 bases and V by 3 bases; bases with no gene match: 11. The CDR3 has 16 residues. The germline V gene encodes CDR1 SNHLY and CDR2 FYNNEI. CDR3 nucleotide sequence: TGTGCCAGCAGTGATCACCCGGGGGGGCTAGGGAATGAGCAGTTCTTC. Its translation: CASSDHPGGLGNEQFF.

The chain uses TRBV29-1 and TRBJ1-2; tentative D call: TRBD1 (5 bases). In germline, CDR1 is SQVTM, CDR2 ANQGSEA. This CDR3 contains 12 residues. Between the trimmed V and J ends, which lost 3 bases and 4 bases, there was a span of 9 bases. CDR3 sequence reads: CSVEEGSYGYTF. In nucleotides, the CDR3 is TGCAGCGTTGAGGAGGGGAGCTATGGCTACACCTTC.

CDR3 in amino acids: CASSELGGLSSSEGGYTF. The CDR3 coding sequence is TGTGCCAGCAGTGAATTGGGGGGGCTTTCGAGCTCAGAGGGAGGCTACACCTTC. The chain joins TRBV2 to TRBJ1-2; D is perhaps TRBD1 (6 bases). Trimming left V 2 bases short and J 8 bases short, with 27 bases between. The CDR3 is made up of 18 amino acids. The V gene's germline CDR1 is SNHLY and CDR2 FYNNEI.

In its sample, this clone was seen once. The chain employs TRBV4-1 and TRBJ1-5, with 9 bases aligning to TRBD1. CDR3 length: 15 residues. The germline V gene encodes CDR1 MGHRA and CDR2 YSYEKL. The ends lost 1 base at V and 6 bases at J; junction bases unmatched: 4. CDR3 coding DNA: TGCGCCAGCAGCCAAGCACAGGGGGCAAGTCAGCCCCAGCATTTT. This sequence encodes CASSQAQGASQPQHF.

CDR3 protein: CSASLGLVLEQYF. CDR3 bases: TGCAGTGCTAGTTTGGGACTAGTACTCGAGCAGTACTTC. J is TRBJ2-7 and V is TRBV20-1, with TRBD2 matching 8 bases. The germline V gene has CDR1 DFQATT and CDR2 SNEGSKA (reference sequence). The CDR3 covers 13 residues. V lost 3 bases and J lost 6; bases outside the gene matches: 7.

This clone appeared a few times. The chain recombines TRBV2 with TRBJ1-6, with 7 bases matching TRBD1. V shed 4 bases, J shed 7 bases, and the junction held 7 bases outside the gene matches. CDR3 length equals 15 residues. The germline CDR1 and CDR2 sequences are SNHLY and FYNNEI. CDR3 region: CASSAGSQGNSPLHF. Written as DNA, the CDR3 is TGTGCCAGCAGTGCGGGTTCACAGGGGAATTCACCCCTCCACTTT.

The chain joins TRBV19 to TRBJ1-4, with 8 bases matching TRBD1. From germline, CDR1 is LNHDA and CDR2 SQIVND (reference sequence). Unmatched junction bases numbered 5, after V lost 3 bases and J lost 8 bases. CDR3 length: 14 residues. CDR3 DNA sequence: TGTGCCAGTAGTATTGCAGGGGGCAGGGAAAAACTGTTTTTT. Its translation is CASSIAGGREKLFF. Drawing the rest from reference TRBV19 and TRBJ1-4, the complete variable domain is DGGITQSPKYLFRKEGQNVTLSCEQNLNHDAMYWYRQDPGQGLRLIYYSQIVNDFQKGDIAEGYSVSREKKESFPLTVTSAQKNPTAFYLCASSIAGGREKLFFGSGTQLSVL.

This chain links TRBV5-6 with TRBJ1-6, with 12 bases lining up with TRBD1. Germline CDR1 SGHDT, CDR2 YYEEEE. The CDR3 spans 16 residues. V shed 5 bases and J 11 bases; nucleotides not matched to a gene: 11. Here the CDR3 DNA reads TGTGCCAGCAGGGCCCGGGACAGGGGGCTTTTTGCACCCCTCCACTTT. Amino acids: CASRARDRGLFAPLHF.

This clone was observed a single time. The chain combines TRBV11-3 with TRBJ1-1, with no clear D. Germline V gene lookup returns CDR1 SGHNT and CDR2 YENEEA. The germline V and J ends were trimmed by 1 base and 4 bases, with 10 bases remaining between them. The CDR3 sequence is 14 residues long. The CDR3 sequence: CASSLVSGSTEAFF. The DNA for the CDR3 is TGTGCCAGCAGCTTAGTTAGCGGAAGCACTGAAGCTTTCTTT.

For this clone: The limits of the CDR3 on the DNA are not certain, so only TCRdb's listed CDR3 is given. The gene calls are TRBV9 and TRBJ2-1; TRBD1 was called by the table and not checked on the DNA. The CDR3 contains 14 residues when both ends are counted. CDR1 and CDR2 (germline): SGDLS, YYNGEE. CDR3 in amino acids: CASSVGTGIGREFF.

CDR3 amino acids: CAWSGTENEKLFF. Here the CDR3 DNA reads TGTGCCTGGAGTGGAACAGAAAACGAAAAACTGTTTTTT. V gene TRBV30 combines with J gene TRBJ1-4; D call uncertain. This CDR3 contains 13 residues. The germline V gene encodes CDR1 GTSNPN and CDR2 SVGIG (reference sequence). The V and J ends lost 1 base and 8 bases respectively, with 11 bases between them.

The chain couples TRBV3-1 (or the pseudogene TRBV3-2) to TRBJ1-1, with 9 bases aligning to TRBD1. The V segment lost 2 bases and the J segment 10 bases; nucleotides outside the gene matches: 8. The germline V gene encodes CDR1 LGHDT and CDR2 YNNKEL (reference sequence). The length of the CDR3 is 14 residues. The CDR3 nucleotides are TGTGCCAGCAGCCAAAGAATAATGACAGGGGGAGCTTTCTTT. Protein sequence: CASSQRIMTGGAFF.

The chain joins TRBV11-2 to TRBJ2-5; 7 nucleotides align to TRBD2. Germline V gene lookup returns CDR1 SGHAT and CDR2 FQNNGV. This CDR3 contains 13 residues. Germline trimming cut 5 bases from V and 5 bases from J; bases unmatched to any gene: 5. The CDR3 DNA follows: TGTGCCAGCAGCCCAGGACTAGTGGAGACCCAGTACTTC. Its translation: CASSPGLVETQYF.

This sequence joins TRBV14 and TRBJ2-1, with D tentatively TRBD2 (6 bases). Germline-derived CDR1 and CDR2 are SGHDN and FVKESK. V lost 4 bases and J lost 6, with 19 bases in between. The CDR3 loop spans 16 amino acids. The CDR3 coding sequence is TGTGCCAGCAGCCCCCCTAGCTGGCGGGGCCCCAATGAGCAGTTCTTC. Translated, it gives CASSPPSWRGPNEQFF.

The chain joins TRBV7-9 to TRBJ1-6; weak D call: TRBD1 (6 bases). The CDR3 spans 14 residues. The germline V and J ends were trimmed by 5 bases and 5 bases, with 10 bases remaining between them. Germline V gene data show CDR1 as SEHNR and CDR2 as FQNEAQ (reference sequence). The CDR3 spells CASSVGQDNSPLHF. The CDR3 nucleotides are TGTGCCAGCAGCGTGGGACAAGATAATTCACCCCTCCACTTT.

The chain recombines TRBV9 with TRBJ2-5; 10 positions match TRBD1. Germline CDR1 reads SGDLS; CDR2 reads YYNGEE. Trimming at V came to 3 bases and at J to 4 bases, leaving 3 bases not matched to a gene. The CDR3 has 14 residues. In nucleotides, the CDR3 is TGTGCCAGCAGCGCAAGGACAGGGGGAGAGACCCAGTACTTC. Translating gives CASSARTGGETQYF.

The CDR3 DNA sequence: TGTGCCAGCTCACCCCAGGGAAGGGGCCTCTCTGGAAACACCATATATTTT. Protein: CASSPQGRGLSGNTIYF. V and J are TRBV18 and TRBJ1-3; D perhaps matches TRBD1 (5 bases). Germline CDR1 reads KGHSH; CDR2 reads LQKENI. The CDR3 covers 17 residues. The V and J ends lost 3 bases and 0 bases respectively, with 15 bases between them.

The chain employs TRBV5-6 and TRBJ2-2; TRBD2 matches at 12 bases. The CDR3 has 18 residues. CDR1 is SGHDT and CDR2 is YYEEEE in the germline V gene. V lost 1 base, J lost 3 bases, and 7 bases stayed unmatched. The CDR3 protein is CASSLWRLAGVDTGELFF. The CDR3 nucleotides are TGTGCCAGCAGCTTGTGGAGACTAGCGGGGGTGGACACCGGGGAGCTGTTTTTT.

The chain is built from TRBV13 and TRBJ2-5; 12 bases agree with TRBD2. Germline lookup yields CDR1 PRHDT and CDR2 FYEKMQ (reference sequence). J gave up 3 bases and V 4 bases, and 6 bases lay outside the gene matches. The CDR3 is made up of 16 amino acids. The CDR3 loop reads CASSYGLAGYKETQYF. The CDR3 coding sequence is TGTGCCAGCAGCTACGGACTAGCGGGGTATAAAGAGACCCAGTACTTC.

The chain uses TRBV2 and TRBJ1-5; 9 bases match TRBD1. Germline CDR1 is SNHLY and CDR2 is FYNNEI. The CDR3 runs 15 residues. Losses at the gene ends were 6 bases for V and 7 bases for J; bases not matched to a gene: 10. The CDR3 coding sequence is TGTGCCAGCAGCTGGGACAGGGAAGTGGGACAGCCCCAGCATTTT. Its protein product is CASSWDREVGQPQHF.

CDR3 DNA: TGTGCCTGGACTAGGACTAGCGGGGGTGGGGAGCAGTTCTTC. The encoded protein is CAWTRTSGGGEQFF. J is TRBJ2-1 and V is TRBV30, with 13 positions matching TRBD2. Trimming at V came to 4 bases and at J to 10 bases, leaving 7 bases not matched to a gene. The V gene's germline CDR1 is GTSNPN and CDR2 SVGIG (reference sequence). The CDR3 loop spans 14 amino acids.

This clone appeared once. J is TRBJ2-7 and V is TRBV7-9, with 11 bases fitting TRBD1. The CDR3 extends over 17 amino acids. The germline V gene has CDR1 SEHNR and CDR2 FQNEAQ (reference sequence). V gave up 5 bases and J gave up 5 bases; unmatched junction bases: 14. The CDR3 DNA reads as TGTGCCAGCAGCCCGTATAGGGGGACAGGGGGAGAAAACGAGCAGTACTTC. Translating gives CASSPYRGTGGENEQYF.

V is TRBV11-2 and J is TRBJ1-1, with D tentatively TRBD1 (5 bases). This CDR3 comprises 14 residues. Deletions cut 5 bases from V and 7 bases from J, with 17 bases between. The germline gives CDR1 SGHAT, CDR2 FQNNGV. DNA for the CDR3: TGTGCCAGCAGCAGACCGGGACTGGGTGGTGAAGCTTTCTTT. Amino acids: CASSRPGLGGEAFF. The full variable domain, in which reference TRBV11-2 and TRBJ1-1 provide the parts outside the CDR3, is EAGVAQSPRYKIIEKRQSVAFWCNPISGHATLYWYQQILGQGPKLLIQFQNNGVVDDSQLPKDRFSAERLKGVDSTLKIQPAKLEDSAVYLCASSRPGLGGEAFFGQGTRLTVV.

This rearrangement joins TRBV5-1 to TRBJ1-1; 8 bases agree with TRBD1. The CDR3 totals 15 residues. In germline, CDR1 is SGHRS, CDR2 YFSETQ. Trimming removed 1 base from V and 3 bases from J; junction bases left unmatched: 5. The CDR3 reads CASSLNRGFDTEAFF. In DNA, the CDR3 is TGCGCCAGCAGCTTGAACAGGGGGTTTGACACTGAAGCTTTCTTT.

The chain recombines TRBV7-8 with TRBJ1-1; 10 bases align to TRBD1. Trimming took 5 bases from V and 6 from J; bases not matched to a gene: 3. This CDR3 spans 13 amino acids. CDR1 and CDR2 from the germline V gene are SGHVS and FQNEAQ. CDR3 nucleotides: TGTGCCAGCAGCCTGGGGACAGGGGCTGAAGCTTTCTTT. Protein: CASSLGTGAEAFF.

As concerns this clone: This sample also contains other DNA sequences that code for the same CDR3. DNA of the CDR3: TGTGCCAGCAGTTACTCAGGGACAGCTTCCTACGAGCAGTACTTC. Residues: CASSYSGTASYEQYF. The genes are TRBV6-5 and TRBJ2-7; 7 bases line up with TRBD1. Germline assignment: CDR1 MNHEY and CDR2 SVGAGI. Trimming removed 0 bases from V and 1 base from J; junction bases left unmatched: 3. This CDR3 has 15 amino acids.